The 4 T cell receptor beta chains below all came from one sample that was sequenced in a study of neoadjuvant nivolumab and ipilimumab in lung cancer (TCRdb year 2020). The library was made by the immunoSEQ multiplex PCR assay. TCRdb carries this immuneACCESS record with in-frame sequences only. Its versions omit some clonotypes, under half of them owing to an unresolved V gene in the studies checked, with the rest unexplained. The sample table holds some 18,000 clones, of which around 80% were seen once. Roughly 7% of the sample is held by the ten biggest clonotypes. The time point label for this specimen denotes: at surgical resection after neoadjuvant nivolumab +/- ipilimumab. The input for sequencing was tumor tissue, taken after neoadjuvant nivolumab, alone or with ipilimumab, at or shortly before surgery. The receptors come from an adult with non-small cell lung cancer.

The V call is TRBV19, the J call TRBJ1-5; D might be TRBD1 (5 bases). Trimming stripped 7 bases from V and 3 bases from J, with 19 bases between. Germline-derived CDR1 and CDR2 are LNHDA and SQIVND (reference sequence). The CDR3 covers 16 residues. DNA of the CDR3: TGTGCCAGTACCGTAGTGATGCAGGGCAACAATCAGCCCCAGCATTTT. Translation gives CASTVVMQGNNQPQHF.

CDR3 sequence (DNA): TGTGCCAGCAGCCAAGGACCCACTAGCGGAGCCTACGAGCAGTACTTC. It translates to CASSQGPTSGAYEQYF. The chain employs TRBV5-4 and TRBJ2-7, with TRBD2 matching over 8 bases. CDR1 and CDR2 from the germline V gene are SGHNT and YYREEE (reference sequence). The V segment lost 4 bases and the J segment 2 bases; nucleotides outside the gene matches: 11. The CDR3 has 16 amino acids.

The chain joins TRBV4-2 to TRBJ2-1, with 13 positions matching TRBD2. CDR3 length: 14 amino acids. After removal of 0 bases from V and 15 bases from J, the junction contained 5 bases not matched to a gene. Germline assignment: CDR1 LGHNA and CDR2 YNFKEQ. The chain's CDR3 is CASSQETSGRAGFF. The CDR3 DNA is TGTGCCAGCAGCCAAGAAACTAGCGGGAGGGCGGGGTTCTTC.

The chain joins TRBV7-2 to TRBJ2-3; 8 bases map to TRBD2. This CDR3 is 14 amino acids long. Per the germline V gene, CDR1 is SGHTA and CDR2 is FQGNSA. The J segment lost 6 bases and the V segment lost 5 bases, leaving 7 bases of the junction unmatched. CDR3 in DNA: TGTGCCAGCAGCCACCAGCGGGGGAGGGATACGCAGTATTTT. As protein: CASSHQRGRDTQYF.